This T cell receptor (beta chain) was identified during a study of blood T cell repertoires in COVID-19. Looking at the study overall: Acute and convalescent COVID-19 specimens originated in the United States, Italy and Spain.

Clinical history as reported by participants underpinned cohort assignment. Two consecutive negative NP/OP PCR tests, clearance, or resolved symptoms defined Cohort 3 recovery. TCRdb keeps only in-frame clones here, not all; method: immunoSEQ multiplex PCR. Among fewer than 350,000 clones listed, around 90% were seen once. Per germline, CDR1 LGHDT and CDR2 YNNKEL (reference sequence). Trimming stripped 2 bases from V and 6 bases from J, with 11 bases between. The CDR3 has 14 amino acids. The source of this sequence is a man in his 60s who had recovered from COVID-19. Sequenced sample: PBMCs or T cells enriched from blood (not recorded which). This chain joins TRBV3-1 (or the pseudogene TRBV3-2) and TRBJ2-1; D remains ambiguous. The CDR3, as DNA: TGTGCCAGCAGCCAATCGGTTCAGGCCAATGAGCAGTTCTTC. This translates into CASSQSVQANEQFF.